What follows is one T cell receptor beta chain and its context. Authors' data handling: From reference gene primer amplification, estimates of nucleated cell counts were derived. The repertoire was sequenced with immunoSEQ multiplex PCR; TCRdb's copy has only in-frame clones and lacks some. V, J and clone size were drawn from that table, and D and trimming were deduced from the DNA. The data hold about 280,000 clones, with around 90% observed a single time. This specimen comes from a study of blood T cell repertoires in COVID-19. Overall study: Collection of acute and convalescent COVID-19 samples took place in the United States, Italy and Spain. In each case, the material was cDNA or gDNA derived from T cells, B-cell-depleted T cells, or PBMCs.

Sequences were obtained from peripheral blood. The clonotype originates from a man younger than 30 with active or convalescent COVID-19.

CDR3 coding DNA: TGCGCCAGCAGCCAATATCGGACAGGGGACAGCGCCGGCACTGAAGCTTTCTTT. It encodes CASSQYRTGDSAGTEAFF. This chain links TRBV4-1 with TRBJ1-1; 9 bases align to TRBD1. The J segment lost 4 bases and the V segment lost 2 bases, leaving 14 bases of the junction unmatched. CDR3 length: 18 residues. Per germline, CDR1 MGHRA and CDR2 YSYEKL.